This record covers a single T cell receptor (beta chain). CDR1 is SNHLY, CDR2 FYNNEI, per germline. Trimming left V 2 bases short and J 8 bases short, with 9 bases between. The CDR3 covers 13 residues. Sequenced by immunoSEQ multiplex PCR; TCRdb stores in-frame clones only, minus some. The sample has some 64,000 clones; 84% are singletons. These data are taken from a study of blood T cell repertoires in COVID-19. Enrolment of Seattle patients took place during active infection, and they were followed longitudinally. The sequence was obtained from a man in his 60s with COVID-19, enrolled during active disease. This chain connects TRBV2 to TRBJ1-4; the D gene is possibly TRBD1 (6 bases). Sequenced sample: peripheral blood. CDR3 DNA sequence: TGTGCCAGCAGTGAAACAGGGCAAGAAAAACTGTTTTTT. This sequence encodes CASSETGQEKLFF.